In its sample, the clone carrying this T cell receptor beta chain was seen a few times. The antigen is not known. Next came a second PCR, run for roughly 6 to 11 cycles, which used a sample-barcoded 5' primer along with a J-beta primer mix. TCRdb re-called the 5' RACE reads through MiXCR, storing one row per CDR3 protein. Among roughly 930,000 distinct CDR3 sequences, approximately 49% were seen once, and the ten largest hold under 15%. The data stem from a study of blood T cells in healthy people across ages. Points from the study as a whole: TCR beta diversity, measured per million T cells, fell in a roughly linear way with age. Observed TCR beta diversity showed a strong correlation with the percentage of naive T cells as measured by flow cytometry.

This clonotype originated in a man aged 25-40 years in good health. Source material: blood.

The CDR3 protein is CASSLEGGSYGYTF. As DNA, the CDR3 is TGTGCCAGCAGCTTGGAAGGGGGCAGCTATGGCTACACCTTC. The rearrangement joins TRBV5-6 to TRBJ1-2; 7 nucleotides agree with TRBD1. Germline assignment: CDR1 SGHDT and CDR2 YYEEEE. Trimming removed 0 bases from V and 4 bases from J; junction bases left unmatched: 3. CDR3 length: 14 residues. The full variable domain, with the rest looked up from reference TRBV5-6 and TRBJ1-2, is DAGVTQSPTHLIKTRGQQVTLRCSPKSGHDTVSWYQQALGQGPQFIFQYYEEEERQRGNFPDRFSGHQFPNYSSELNVNALLLGDSALYLCASSLEGGSYGYTFGSGTRLTVV.